The 3 T cell receptor beta chains below all came from one sample that was sequenced in a study of glioma-infiltrating T cells. The iRepertoire nested amplicon-rescue multiplex PCR amplified TCR alpha and beta CDR3s from RNA. TCRdb itself ran the multiplex PCR reads through MiXCR, one entry per CDR3 protein. The sample consists of around 390,000 distinct CDR3 sequences, 41% of them appearing once. Sequencing input: glioma tissue, nonneoplastic brain tissue, or PBMCs (not recorded which). These receptor sequences come from a human donor with low-grade glioma or glioblastoma, undergoing nonglioma brain surgery, or in good health (not recorded which).

The gene calls are TRBV7-2 and TRBJ1-2, with D hard to call. This CDR3 contains 13 residues. V was shortened by 1 base and J by 7 bases, with 10 bases between the two germline ends. CDR1 is SGHTA, CDR2 FQGNSA, per germline. CDR3 in DNA: TGTGCCAGCAGCTTAGGGGCGGGCTGTGGCTACACCTTC. As protein: CASSLGAGCGYTF.

The chain combines TRBV12-3 or TRBV12-4 with TRBJ2-6; 7 nucleotides line up with TRBD1. V lost 5 bases and J lost 0; bases outside the gene matches: 7. The CDR3 loop spans 17 amino acids. CDR3 sequence: CASSQRQGFSGANVLTF. The CDR3 DNA sequence: TGTGCCAGCAGTCAAAGACAGGGTTTCTCTGGGGCCAACGTCCTGACTTTC.

Turning to this clonotype: Relative to the germline gene, one junction end is altered; a read error may explain this. The chain combines TRBV28 with TRBJ1-2; TRBD1 agrees at 10 bases. This CDR3 contains 12 residues. CDR1 is MDHEN and CDR2 is SYDVKM in the germline V gene. For the CDR3, the DNA is TGTGCCAGTGGGGACAGGGGCTATGGCTACGCCTTC. Its translation is CASGDRGYGYAF.